Below are 16 T cell receptor beta chains sequenced from a single sample in a study of shared clonotypes between healthy human individuals. Here immunoSEQ multiplex PCR was the method, and the copy in TCRdb shows in-frame clones only, minus some. The sample records about 2.3 million clones, around 92% being singletons. What was sequenced was naive CD4+ T cells from PBMCs. The subset is: CD45RA+ positively selected. The receptor set was obtained from a man between 18 and 35 years old in good health. Some clones in this sample may be carry-over from other donors' samples.

Comments on this clone: The junction does not match germline at one end; this may be a read error. The rearrangement links TRBV7-3 to TRBJ1-2; a possible D gene is TRBD1 (5 bases). The CDR3 is made up of 15 amino acids. CDR1 is SGHTA, CDR2 FQGTGA, per germline. In DNA form, the CDR3 reads TGTGCCAGCAGCCTAACCGGCGGCCTGGGGGGAGGCTACACCTTC. Protein: CASSLTGGLGGGYTF.

This clone has only a few counts. The chain has TRBV10-1 and TRBJ1-4; no reliable D call. The germline V and J ends were trimmed by 0 bases and 5 bases, with 10 bases remaining between them. This CDR3 spans 15 amino acids. Germline V gene data show CDR1 as WNHNN and CDR2 as SYGVQD (reference sequence). The CDR3 protein is CASSESPGENEKLFF. CDR3 coding DNA: TGCGCCAGCAGTGAGTCTCCCGGGGAAAATGAAAAACTGTTTTTT.

This rearrangement joins TRBV4-1 to TRBJ2-6, with D uncertain. Trimming left V 6 bases short and J 0 bases short, with 3 bases between. The V gene's germline CDR1 is MGHRA and CDR2 YSYEKL. The CDR3 runs to 13 residues. The CDR3, as DNA: TGCGCCAGCAGAGACTCTGGGGCCAACGTCCTGACTTTC. Translated: CASRDSGANVLTF.

The chain carries TRBV28 and TRBJ1-5, with 7 bases aligning to TRBD1. CDR3 length: 12 residues. The germline CDR1 and CDR2 sequences are MDHEN and SYDVKM. With 8 bases clipped from V and 7 bases from J, the junction kept 5 bases outside the gene matches. The CDR3 reads CASSYRGQPQHF. In DNA form, the CDR3 reads TGTGCCAGCTCCTACAGGGGACAGCCCCAGCATTTT.

The chain carries TRBV7-3 and TRBJ1-1, with TRBD1 matching 7 bases. The V segment lost 8 bases and the J segment 3 bases; nucleotides outside the gene matches: 12. CDR1 SGHTA and CDR2 FQGTGA come from the germline V gene. This CDR3 has 15 amino acids. This CDR3 reads CASGGPTGADTEAFF. The CDR3 coding sequence is TGTGCCAGCGGAGGCCCCACAGGGGCCGACACTGAAGCTTTCTTT.

This chain uses TRBV30 with TRBJ1-4; unclear D gene. Trimming stripped 3 bases from V and 6 bases from J, with 8 bases between. The length of the CDR3 is 12 residues. Germline CDR1 and CDR2: GTSNPN and SVGIG (reference sequence). The CDR3 protein is CAWSLTHEKLFF. CDR3 DNA: TGTGCCTGGAGCCTTACACATGAAAAACTGTTTTTT.

A remark on this clone: Other DNA sequences in the sample encode the same CDR3. V and J are TRBV6-5 and TRBJ2-3; tentative D call: TRBD2 (5 bases). From germline, CDR1 is MNHEY and CDR2 SVGAGI. Trimming pared 5 bases from V and 1 base from J, leaving 13 bases between. There are 15 residues in the CDR3. CDR3 in amino acids: CASSPRGVGTDTQYF. Written as DNA, the CDR3 is TGTGCCAGCAGTCCCCGGGGTGTTGGCACAGATACGCAGTATTTT.

This clone was detected a few times. The chain is built from TRBV29-1 and TRBJ1-1; D uncertain. Germline CDR1 reads SQVTM; CDR2 reads ANQGSEA. The CDR3 consists of 13 residues. V lost 7 bases and J lost 2, with 14 bases in between. CDR3 DNA: TGCAGCGCCCAAGGACGTTCCAACACTGAAGCTTTCTTT. Its translation is CSAQGRSNTEAFF.

J is TRBJ2-3 and V is TRBV7-2; D call uncertain. Trimming shortened V by 2 bases and J by 0 bases, and 12 bases separated the two germline ends. The germline V gene encodes CDR1 SGHTA and CDR2 FQGNSA. The CDR3 loop spans 16 amino acids. The CDR3 sequence is CASSLIGLVSTDTQYF. The CDR3 DNA follows: TGTGCCAGCAGCTTAATCGGCCTCGTGAGCACAGATACGCAGTATTTT.

With respect to this clone: Additional DNA sequences in this sample encode the identical CDR3. V is TRBV28 and J is TRBJ1-2; tentative D call: TRBD1 (5 bases). Trimming removed 3 bases from V and 3 bases from J, with 11 bases in between. CDR1 and CDR2 (germline): MDHEN, SYDVKM. The CDR3 spans 14 residues. CDR3 protein: CASSLGGRYYGYTF. The CDR3 DNA sequence: TGTGCCAGCAGTTTGGGGGGAAGGTACTATGGCTACACCTTC.

The chain carries TRBV15 and TRBJ2-5; D call uncertain. The CDR3 loop spans 14 amino acids. Germline values: CDR1 LNHNV, CDR2 YYDKDF (reference sequence). Deletions cut 0 bases from V and 4 bases from J, with 9 bases between. The CDR3 DNA reads as TGTGCCACCAGCAGAGATGTGAATGGAGAGACCCAGTACTTC. This encodes CATSRDVNGETQYF.

V gene TRBV11-2 combines with J gene TRBJ1-2; D possibly corresponds to TRBD1 (6 bases). Germline V CDR1 and CDR2: SGHAT, FQNNGV. The CDR3 extends over 13 amino acids. Between the trimmed V and J ends, which lost 5 bases and 4 bases, there was a span of 11 bases. The CDR3 region has the DNA TGTGCCAGCAGCCCCCGGACAGCCTATGGCTACACCTTC. The encoded protein is CASSPRTAYGYTF.

The chain recombines TRBV7-9 with TRBJ1-1; the D is unclear. From germline, CDR1 is SEHNR and CDR2 FQNEAQ (reference sequence). Trimming cost V 5 bases and J 7 bases, with 17 bases left between them. The CDR3 totals 14 residues. CDR3 sequence reads: CASSTKPGVIEAFF. Written as DNA, the CDR3 is TGTGCCAGCAGCACTAAGCCCGGTGTTATTGAAGCTTTCTTT.

This chain connects TRBV7-6 to TRBJ2-5; D is ambiguous. Per the germline V gene, CDR1 is SGHVS and CDR2 is FNYEAQ. This CDR3 has 11 amino acids. Trimming removed 3 bases from V and 4 bases from J, with 3 bases in between. The CDR3 bases are TGTGCCAGCAGCTTTCGAGAGACCCAGTACTTC. Encoded protein: CASSFRETQYF.

V gene TRBV5-8 combines with J gene TRBJ1-1; no firm D call. The germline CDR1 and CDR2 sequences are SGHTS and YDEGEE. V lost 0 bases and J 1 base, leaving 4 bases between the germline ends. The length of the CDR3 is 13 residues. This CDR3 is CASSLARNTEAFF. The CDR3 coding sequence is TGTGCCAGCAGCTTGGCGAGGAACACTGAAGCTTTCTTT.

The chain employs TRBV29-1 and TRBJ2-7; a possible D gene is TRBD1 (7 bases). This CDR3 is 15 amino acids long. Trimming cost V 1 base and J 2 bases, with 15 bases left between them. Germline V CDR1 and CDR2: SQVTM, ANQGSEA. Here the CDR3 DNA reads TGCAGCGTTGAAGTCCGGCAGGGGGGAGCCTACGAGCAGTACTTC. Translated, it gives CSVEVRQGGAYEQYF.